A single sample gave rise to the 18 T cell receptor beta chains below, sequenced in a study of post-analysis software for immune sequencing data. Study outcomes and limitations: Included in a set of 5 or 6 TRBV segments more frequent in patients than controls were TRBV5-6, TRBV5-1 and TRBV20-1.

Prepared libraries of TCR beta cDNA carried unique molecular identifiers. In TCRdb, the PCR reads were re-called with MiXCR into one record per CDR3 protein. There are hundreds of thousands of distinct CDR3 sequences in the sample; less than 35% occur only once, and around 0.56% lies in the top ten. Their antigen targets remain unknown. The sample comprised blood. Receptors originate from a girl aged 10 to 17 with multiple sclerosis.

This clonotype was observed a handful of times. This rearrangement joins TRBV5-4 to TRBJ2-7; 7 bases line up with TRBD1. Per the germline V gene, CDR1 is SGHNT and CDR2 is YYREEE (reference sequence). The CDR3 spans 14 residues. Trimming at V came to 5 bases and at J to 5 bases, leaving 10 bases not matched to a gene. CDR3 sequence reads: CASSKTGKNHEQYF. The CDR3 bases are TGTGCCAGCAGTAAGACAGGGAAGAACCACGAGCAGTACTTC.

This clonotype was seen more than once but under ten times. The CDR3 nucleotides are TGTGCCAGCAGTTTCCTTGGGCAGCCCCAGCATTTT. It yields the protein CASSFLGQPQHF. The genes are TRBV12-3 or TRBV12-4 and TRBJ1-5, with D unresolved. CDR3 length: 12 amino acids. Trimming removed 3 bases at V and 7 bases at J, with 7 bases between.

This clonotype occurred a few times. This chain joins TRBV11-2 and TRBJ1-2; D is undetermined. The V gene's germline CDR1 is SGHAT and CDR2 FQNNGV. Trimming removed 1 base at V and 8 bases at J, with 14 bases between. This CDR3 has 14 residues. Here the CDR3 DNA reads TGTGCCAGCAGCTTAGGTCAGTCCAGCGGCGGCTACACCTTC. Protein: CASSLGQSSGGYTF.

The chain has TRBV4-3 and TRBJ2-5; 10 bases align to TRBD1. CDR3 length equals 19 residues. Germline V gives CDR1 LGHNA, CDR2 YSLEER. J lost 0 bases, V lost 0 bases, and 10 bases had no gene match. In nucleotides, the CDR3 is TGCGCCAGCAGCCAAGAAATAGGCCCGGGACAGGGGTACCAAGAGACCCAGTACTTC. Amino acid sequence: CASSQEIGPGQGYQETQYF.

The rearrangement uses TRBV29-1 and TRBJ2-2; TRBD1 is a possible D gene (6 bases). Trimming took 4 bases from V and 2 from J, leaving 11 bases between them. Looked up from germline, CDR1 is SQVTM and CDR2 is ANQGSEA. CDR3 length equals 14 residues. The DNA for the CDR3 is TGCAGCGTTGGTGACAGGCTAAACACCGGGGAGCTGTTTTTT. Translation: CSVGDRLNTGELFF.

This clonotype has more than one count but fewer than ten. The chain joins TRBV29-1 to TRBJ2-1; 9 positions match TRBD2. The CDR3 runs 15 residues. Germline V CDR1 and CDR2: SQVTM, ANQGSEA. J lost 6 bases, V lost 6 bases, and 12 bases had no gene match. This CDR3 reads CSVGTGLAVSNEQFF. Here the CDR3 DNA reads TGCAGCGTGGGCACGGGACTAGCCGTATCCAATGAGCAGTTCTTC.

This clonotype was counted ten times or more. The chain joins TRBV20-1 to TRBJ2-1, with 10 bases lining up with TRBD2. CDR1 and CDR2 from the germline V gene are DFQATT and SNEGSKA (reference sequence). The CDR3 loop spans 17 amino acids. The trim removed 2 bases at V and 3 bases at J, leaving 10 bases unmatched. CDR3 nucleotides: TGCAGTGCTAGAACCTTGCCAGCGGGGGGGAGCTACAATGAGCAGTTCTTC. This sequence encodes CSARTLPAGGSYNEQFF.

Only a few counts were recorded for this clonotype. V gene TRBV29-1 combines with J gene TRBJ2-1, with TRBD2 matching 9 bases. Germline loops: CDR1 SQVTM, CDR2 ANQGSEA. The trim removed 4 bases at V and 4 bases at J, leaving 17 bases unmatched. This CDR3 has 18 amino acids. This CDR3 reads CSVGLPFGLAGNYNEQFF. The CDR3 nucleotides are TGCAGCGTTGGACTTCCATTTGGGCTAGCGGGGAATTACAATGAGCAGTTCTTC.

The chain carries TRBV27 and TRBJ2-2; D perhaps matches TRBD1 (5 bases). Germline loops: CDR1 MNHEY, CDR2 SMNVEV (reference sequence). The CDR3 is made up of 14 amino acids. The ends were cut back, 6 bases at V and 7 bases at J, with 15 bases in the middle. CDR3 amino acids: CASRDAGLNGELFF. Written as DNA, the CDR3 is TGTGCCAGCAGAGATGCAGGGCTAAACGGGGAGCTGTTTTTT.

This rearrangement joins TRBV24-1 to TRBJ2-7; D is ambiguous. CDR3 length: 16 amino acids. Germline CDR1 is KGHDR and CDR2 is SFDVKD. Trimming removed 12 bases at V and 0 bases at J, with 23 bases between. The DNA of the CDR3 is TGTGCCCCCGCTCCATTTAGGGCTCCCCACTCCTACGAGCAGTACTTC. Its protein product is CAPAPFRAPHSYEQYF.

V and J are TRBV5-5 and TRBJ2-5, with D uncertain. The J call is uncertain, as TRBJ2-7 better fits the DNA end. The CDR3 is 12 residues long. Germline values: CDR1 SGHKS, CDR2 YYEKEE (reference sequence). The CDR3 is CASSLKPYEQYF. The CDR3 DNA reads TGTGCCAGCAGCTTGAAGCCATACGAGCAGTACTTC.

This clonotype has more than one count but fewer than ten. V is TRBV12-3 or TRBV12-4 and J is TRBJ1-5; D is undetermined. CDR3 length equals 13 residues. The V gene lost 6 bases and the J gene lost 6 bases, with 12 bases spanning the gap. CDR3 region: CASRRAPGQPQHF. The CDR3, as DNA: TGTGCCAGCAGGAGGGCTCCGGGTCAGCCCCAGCATTTT.

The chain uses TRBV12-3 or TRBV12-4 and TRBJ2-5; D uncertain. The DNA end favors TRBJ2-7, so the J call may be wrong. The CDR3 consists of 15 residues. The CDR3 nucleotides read TGTGCCAGCAGTTTGGGCGCCGGGCCGAGTTACGAGCAGTACTTC. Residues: CASSLGAGPSYEQYF.

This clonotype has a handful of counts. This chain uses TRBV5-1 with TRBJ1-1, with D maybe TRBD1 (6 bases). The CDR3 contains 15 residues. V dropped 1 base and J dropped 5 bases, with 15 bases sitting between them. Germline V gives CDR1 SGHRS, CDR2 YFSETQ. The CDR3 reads CASSLLQGLRTEAFF. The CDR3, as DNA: TGCGCCAGCAGCTTGCTACAGGGATTGAGGACTGAAGCTTTCTTT.

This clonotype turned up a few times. CDR3 nucleotide sequence: TGTGCCAGCAGTTTCTCAGGCAGCGGGAGTGATCAGCCCCAGCATTTT. The encoded protein is CASSFSGSGSDQPQHF. This chain joins TRBV28 and TRBJ1-5; D not certain. Germline CDR1 reads MDHEN; CDR2 reads SYDVKM. This CDR3 is 16 amino acids long. V lost 3 bases and J 5 bases, leaving 17 bases between the germline ends.

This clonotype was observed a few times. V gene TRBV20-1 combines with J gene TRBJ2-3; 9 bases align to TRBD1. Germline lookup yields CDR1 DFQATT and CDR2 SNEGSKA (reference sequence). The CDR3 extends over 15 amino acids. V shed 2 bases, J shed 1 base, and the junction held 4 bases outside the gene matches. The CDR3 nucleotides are TGCAGTGCTAGACACAGGGGGCGGCGCACAGATACGCAGTATTTT. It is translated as CSARHRGRRTDTQYF.

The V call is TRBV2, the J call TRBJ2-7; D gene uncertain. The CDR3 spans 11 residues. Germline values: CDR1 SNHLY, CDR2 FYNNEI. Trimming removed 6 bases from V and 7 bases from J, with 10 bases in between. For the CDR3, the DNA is TGTGCCAGCAGACCAGCCCCTGAGCAGTACTTC. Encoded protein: CASRPAPEQYF. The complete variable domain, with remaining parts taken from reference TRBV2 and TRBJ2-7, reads EPEVTQTPSHQVTQMGQEVILRCVPISNHLYFYWYRQILGQKVEFLVSFYNNEISEKSEIFDDQFSVERPDGSNFTLKIRSTKLEDSAMYFCASRPAPEQYFGPGTRLTVT.

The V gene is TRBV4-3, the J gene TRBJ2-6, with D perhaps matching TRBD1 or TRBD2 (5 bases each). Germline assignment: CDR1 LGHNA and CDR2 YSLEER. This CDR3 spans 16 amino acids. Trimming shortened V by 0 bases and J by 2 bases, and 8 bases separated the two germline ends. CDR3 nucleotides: TGCGCCAGCAGCCAAGATGAGGGGACTGGGGCCAACGTCCTGACTTTC. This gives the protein CASSQDEGTGANVLTF.